This T cell receptor (beta chain) was sequenced in a study of cytomegalovirus exposure and HLA in healthy donors. Study-wide results and caveats: According to a later analysis, most TCR beta chains associated with CMV appeared HLA-restricted.

V trimming: 6 bases; J trimming: 0 bases; junction bases outside the gene matches: 8. From germline, CDR1 is LNHDA and CDR2 SQIVND (reference sequence). CDR3 length: 15 residues. The PCR employed 60 Vbeta primers together with 13 Jbeta primers. Libraries were prepared by immunoSEQ multiplex PCR; TCRdb keeps only in-frame clonotypes and omits some of them. The sample lists about 200,000 clones; approximately 78% were seen once. As to this clone: The antigen is undetermined.

Specimen: PBMCs. The chain joins TRBV19 to TRBJ2-7; 7 nucleotides match TRBD1. The sequence was collected from a woman between 40 and 55 years old in good health and CMV-seronegative. This CDR3 reads CASRYRDSYSYEQYF. CDR3 in DNA: TGTGCCAGTAGGTACCGGGACAGTTACTCCTACGAGCAGTACTTC. Filled out from reference TRBV19 and TRBJ2-7, the complete variable domain reads DGGITQSPKYLFRKEGQNVTLSCEQNLNHDAMYWYRQDPGQGLRLIYYSQIVNDFQKGDIAEGYSVSREKKESFPLTVTSAQKNPTAFYLCASRYRDSYSYEQYFGPGTRLTVT.